This entry lists 29 T cell receptor beta chains sequenced from one sample in a study of T cell responses to AZD1222 COVID-19 vaccine. TCRdb's copy holds only in-frame clones and misses some; the assay was immunoSEQ multiplex PCR. The sample records roughly 130,000 clones, about 90% being singletons. The sequencing used peripheral blood, collected on day 0 of AZD1222 vaccination. The receptors originated from an adult in good health.

This chain links TRBV28 with TRBJ1-5; 10 nucleotides line up with TRBD1. The germline CDR1 and CDR2 sequences are MDHEN and SYDVKM. The V segment lost 5 bases and the J segment 2 bases; nucleotides outside the gene matches: 3. CDR3 size: 15 residues. The CDR3 spells CASSPGTGGNQPQHF. The DNA of the CDR3 is TGTGCCAGCAGTCCCGGGACAGGGGGCAATCAGCCCCAGCATTTT.

The chain has TRBV28 and TRBJ2-3; 9 bases line up with TRBD2. With V trimmed by 4 bases and J by 0 bases, 8 bases remained unmatched. Germline lookup yields CDR1 MDHEN and CDR2 SYDVKM. The length of the CDR3 is 17 residues. The CDR3 region has the DNA TGTGCCAGCAGTTCCCCAAGGACTAGCGTCAGCACAGATACGCAGTATTTT. Amino acids: CASSSPRTSVSTDTQYF.

J is TRBJ2-7 and V is TRBV19; possible D gene TRBD2, 6 bases. V was pared by 4 bases and J by 0 bases, with 13 bases between. Germline V gives CDR1 LNHDA, CDR2 SQIVND (reference sequence). This CDR3 contains 15 residues. The CDR3 sequence is CASSTGDLSSYEQYF. The CDR3 DNA is TGTGCCAGTAGTACGGGAGATCTAAGCTCCTACGAGCAGTACTTC. Variable domain in full (rest from reference TRBV19 and TRBJ2-7): DGGITQSPKYLFRKEGQNVTLSCEQNLNHDAMYWYRQDPGQGLRLIYYSQIVNDFQKGDIAEGYSVSREKKESFPLTVTSAQKNPTAFYLCASSTGDLSSYEQYFGPGTRLTVT.

V and J are TRBV4-2 and TRBJ1-2; tentative D call: TRBD1 (5 bases). Germline V gene data show CDR1 as LGHNA and CDR2 as YNFKEQ. V dropped 4 bases and J dropped 2 bases, with 14 bases sitting between them. This CDR3 region has 15 residues. CDR3 protein: CASSRGTGGNYGYTF. The CDR3 region has the DNA TGTGCCAGCAGCCGAGGGACGGGGGGGAACTATGGCTACACCTTC.

With respect to this clone: The sample contains more than one DNA sequence encoding this CDR3. This chain connects TRBV3-1 (or the pseudogene TRBV3-2) to TRBJ2-5, with 7 bases aligning to TRBD2. The trim removed 3 bases at V and 2 bases at J, leaving 0 bases unmatched. Germline CDR1 and CDR2: LGHDT and YNNKEL (reference sequence). There are 13 residues in the CDR3. CDR3 in amino acids: CASSQRGQETQYF. The CDR3 DNA reads as TGTGCCAGCAGCCAGCGGGGGCAAGAGACCCAGTACTTC.

The chain uses TRBV7-9 and TRBJ2-1; D could derive from TRBD1 or TRBD2 (5 bases each). Trimming stripped 2 bases from V and 0 bases from J, with 14 bases between. The CDR3 sequence is 17 residues long. Germline loops: CDR1 SEHNR, CDR2 FQNEAQ (reference sequence). The CDR3 here is CASSLIRGAGSYNEQFF. In nucleotides, the CDR3 is TGTGCCAGCAGCTTAATCAGAGGGGCCGGCTCCTACAATGAGCAGTTCTTC.

As concerns this clone: This sample also contains other DNA sequences that code for the same CDR3. The chain links TRBV27 to TRBJ2-2; D is uncertain. V shed 3 bases and J shed 3 bases, with 2 bases lying between them. The germline CDR1 and CDR2 sequences are MNHEY and SMNVEV (reference sequence). This CDR3 is built from 12 residues. CDR3 protein: CASSLYTGELFF. The DNA for the CDR3 is TGTGCCAGCAGTTTGTACACCGGGGAGCTGTTTTTT.

The rearrangement uses TRBV7-2 and TRBJ2-7; 12 nucleotides line up with TRBD2. The CDR3 contains 16 residues. V was pared by 6 bases and J by 0 bases, with 6 bases of the junction left unmatched. The germline V gene encodes CDR1 SGHTA and CDR2 FQGNSA. CDR3 protein: CASRLAGGSTSYEQYF. The CDR3 DNA is TGTGCCAGCAGACTAGCGGGGGGCTCAACCTCCTACGAGCAGTACTTC. Using reference TRBV7-2 and TRBJ2-7 for the parts outside the CDR3, the full variable domain is GAGVSQSPSNKVTEKGKDVELRCDPISGHTALYWYRQSLGQGLEFLIYFQGNSAPDKSGLPSDRFSAERTGGSVSTLTIQRTQQEDSAVYLCASRLAGGSTSYEQYFGPGTRLTVT.

This clone was recorded once. The chain carries TRBV11-2 and TRBJ1-2; D is unclear. Trimming took 6 bases from V and 4 from J, leaving 12 bases between them. The CDR3 totals 13 residues. Germline V gene data show CDR1 as SGHAT and CDR2 as FQNNGV. The CDR3 sequence: CASSSARVYGYTF. The CDR3 nucleotides read TGTGCCAGCAGTTCTGCTCGAGTCTATGGCTACACCTTC. Drawing the rest from reference TRBV11-2 and TRBJ1-2, the complete variable domain is EAGVAQSPRYKIIEKRQSVAFWCNPISGHATLYWYQQILGQGPKLLIQFQNNGVVDDSQLPKDRFSAERLKGVDSTLKIQPAKLEDSAVYLCASSSARVYGYTFGSGTRLTVV.

This chain uses TRBV7-9 with TRBJ1-1; no definite D call. The CDR3 has 12 amino acids. Germline assignment: CDR1 SEHNR and CDR2 FQNEAQ (reference sequence). The V gene lost 8 bases and the J gene lost 3 bases, with 10 bases spanning the gap. The CDR3 is CASSPAYTEAFF. DNA for the CDR3: TGTGCCAGCTCCCCGGCCTACACTGAAGCTTTCTTT.

V gene TRBV6-1 combines with J gene TRBJ1-5; D remains unclear. From germline, CDR1 is MNHNS and CDR2 SASEGT. V gave up 3 bases and J gave up 7 bases, with 4 bases separating them. The CDR3 loop spans 11 amino acids. The CDR3 loop reads CASSDIQPQHF. For the CDR3, the DNA is TGTGCCAGCAGTGATATCCAGCCCCAGCATTTT.

This chain links TRBV20-1 with TRBJ2-5; D remains ambiguous. Per the germline V gene, CDR1 is DFQATT and CDR2 is SNEGSKA (reference sequence). V lost 2 bases and J lost 5, with 6 bases in between. The CDR3 has 11 amino acids. In DNA form, the CDR3 reads TGCAGTGCTAGACAACGGGAGACCCAGTACTTC. Protein sequence: CSARQRETQYF.

The chain combines TRBV15 with TRBJ2-1; TRBD1 matches 8 bases. Germline V CDR1 and CDR2: LNHNV, YYDKDF (reference sequence). The trim removed 1 base at V and 10 bases at J, leaving 6 bases unmatched. CDR3 length equals 14 residues. CDR3 bases: TGTGCCACCAGCAGAGGAGGACAGGGCGAGGAGCAGTTCTTC. It specifies CATSRGGQGEEQFF.

The chain uses TRBV7-8 and TRBJ2-5; 8 nucleotides match TRBD2. Trimming cost V 4 bases and J 4 bases; bases outside gene matches: 8. The CDR3 has 15 residues. Germline assignment: CDR1 SGHVS and CDR2 FQNEAQ. The CDR3 DNA reads as TGTGCCAGCAGCTATGGACCCAGCGGGGGAGAGACCCAGTACTTC. It encodes CASSYGPSGGETQYF.

This sequence joins TRBV11-2 and TRBJ1-6, with D possibly matching TRBD1 (5 bases). Between the trimmed V and J ends, which lost 6 bases and 7 bases, there was a span of 16 bases. This CDR3 contains 15 residues. Per the germline V gene, CDR1 is SGHAT and CDR2 is FQNNGV. CDR3 nucleotides: TGTGCCAGCAGGCGAGTGGGGACGCAGAATTCACCCCTCCACTTT. Protein: CASRRVGTQNSPLHF.

The J gene is TRBJ1-1, the V gene TRBV7-2; TRBD1 agrees at 7 bases. Losses at the gene ends were 5 bases for V and 2 bases for J; bases not matched to a gene: 8. Germline V CDR1 and CDR2: SGHTA, FQGNSA. This CDR3 has 15 residues. CDR3 residues: CASSGRDSINTEAFF. The CDR3 bases are TGTGCCAGCAGCGGAAGGGACAGTATTAACACTGAAGCTTTCTTT.

This clone was seen once. The J gene is TRBJ2-7, the V gene TRBV7-2; 13 positions match TRBD2. In germline, CDR1 is SGHTA, CDR2 FQGNSA. The J segment lost 5 bases and the V segment lost 5 bases, leaving 9 bases of the junction unmatched. CDR3 length: 16 amino acids. Here the CDR3 reads CASSPRTSGGRDEQYF. CDR3 DNA: TGTGCCAGCAGCCCCCGGACTAGCGGGGGCAGGGACGAGCAGTACTTC.

This clone was seen just once. This chain connects TRBV19 to TRBJ1-2; 12 bases line up with TRBD1. The CDR3 contains 18 residues. Looked up from germline, CDR1 is LNHDA and CDR2 is SQIVND (reference sequence). Trimming cost V 7 bases and J 4 bases; bases outside gene matches: 16. Here the CDR3 reads CASTTLPGTGGRSYGYTF. CDR3 sequence (DNA): TGTGCCAGTACCACTCTCCCCGGGACAGGGGGCAGGAGCTATGGCTACACCTTC. Filled out from reference TRBV19 and TRBJ1-2, the complete variable domain reads DGGITQSPKYLFRKEGQNVTLSCEQNLNHDAMYWYRQDPGQGLRLIYYSQIVNDFQKGDIAEGYSVSREKKESFPLTVTSAQKNPTAFYLCASTTLPGTGGRSYGYTFGSGTRLTVV.

The chain carries TRBV5-1 and TRBJ1-2; no definite D call. The V end lost 5 bases, the J end lost 4 bases, and 18 bases lay between the germline ends. Germline V gene lookup returns CDR1 SGHRS and CDR2 YFSETQ. This CDR3 is 15 amino acids long. CDR3 DNA sequence: TGCGCCAGCAGGAAGGAAGGAAGGGATTTCTATGGCTACACCTTC. It translates to CASRKEGRDFYGYTF.

The V call is TRBV27, the J call TRBJ2-2; TRBD1 aligns across 7 bases. The CDR3 is 15 amino acids. Per the germline V gene, CDR1 is MNHEY and CDR2 is SMNVEV (reference sequence). The V gene end was trimmed by 3 bases and the J gene end by 1 base; junction bases not matched to a gene: 2. CDR3 coding DNA: TGTGCCAGCAGTTTTTACAGGGGGAACACCGGGGAGCTGTTTTTT. Translation gives CASSFYRGNTGELFF.

Regarding this clone: The junction and the germline gene differ at one end; a read error may be behind it. The chain recombines TRBV6-1 with TRBJ1-2, with D possibly TRBD1 on 5 matching bases. The CDR3 is 13 residues long. Germline V gene data show CDR1 as MNHNS and CDR2 as SASEGT. The DNA of the CDR3 is TGTGCCAGCAGAGAAGACAGCCACTATGGCTACACCTTC. It translates to CASREDSHYGYTF.

The J gene is TRBJ2-3, the V gene TRBV12-3 or TRBV12-4; TRBD1 aligns across 8 bases. The ends lost 5 bases at V and 14 bases at J; junction bases unmatched: 12. The CDR3 loop spans 13 amino acids. The CDR3 nucleotides are TGTGCCAGCAGTCACCCCTCCAGGGGGCTTTTGTATTTT. This sequence encodes CASSHPSRGLLYF.

V is TRBV5-1 and J is TRBJ1-3, with a weak D call TRBD1 (5 bases). Trimming shortened V by 4 bases and J by 1 base, and 9 bases separated the two germline ends. Germline CDR1 reads SGHRS; CDR2 reads YFSETQ. This CDR3 is 14 amino acids long. CDR3 sequence (DNA): TGCGCCAGCAGCGACCAGGGTTCTGGAAACACCATATATTTT. As protein: CASSDQGSGNTIYF.

This clone was observed once. V usage is TRBV7-9 and J usage is TRBJ1-1, with a tentative D call TRBD1 (6 bases). Germline values: CDR1 SEHNR, CDR2 FQNEAQ (reference sequence). V dropped 5 bases and J dropped 1 base, with 23 bases sitting between them. This CDR3 has 18 residues. The CDR3 reads CASSLGGGRLRGNTEAFF. The CDR3 nucleotides read TGTGCCAGCAGCCTGGGAGGAGGCAGACTCAGGGGGAACACTGAAGCTTTCTTT.

The chain employs TRBV5-5 and TRBJ1-2; TRBD1 agrees at 8 bases. With V trimmed by 2 bases and J by 4 bases, 7 bases remained unmatched. The CDR3 runs to 15 residues. Per the germline V gene, CDR1 is SGHKS and CDR2 is YYEKEE (reference sequence). The CDR3 sequence: CASSFRTGIPYGYTF. In DNA form, the CDR3 reads TGTGCCAGCAGCTTCCGGACAGGGATCCCCTATGGCTACACCTTC. Variable domain in full (rest from reference TRBV5-5 and TRBJ1-2): DAGVTQSPTHLIKTRGQQVTLRCSPISGHKSVSWYQQVLGQGPQFIFQYYEKEERGRGNFPDRFSARQFPNYSSELNVNALLLGDSALYLCASSFRTGIPYGYTFGSGTRLTVV.

CDR3 bases: TGTGCCAGCAGTGAAACCTCAGTCATTTCCTCCTACGAGCAGTACTTC. Translated: CASSETSVISSYEQYF. The gene calls are TRBV2 and TRBJ2-7, with no clear D. Germline CDR1 and CDR2: SNHLY and FYNNEI. V was pared by 2 bases and J by 0 bases, with 14 bases between. The CDR3 has 16 amino acids.

The chain links TRBV18 to TRBJ2-7; TRBD2 matches 8 bases. V shed 3 bases, J shed 2 bases, and the junction held 9 bases outside the gene matches. Germline V gene lookup returns CDR1 KGHSH and CDR2 LQKENI. CDR3 length equals 16 residues. This CDR3 reads CASSPAESGGTYEQYF. CDR3 nucleotide sequence: TGTGCCAGCTCACCTGCTGAGAGCGGGGGAACCTACGAGCAGTACTTC.

The chain links TRBV7-9 to TRBJ1-2; 7 bases line up with TRBD1. The CDR3 runs to 14 residues. Germline V CDR1 and CDR2: SEHNR, FQNEAQ (reference sequence). J was trimmed by 4 bases and V by 9 bases; bases with no gene match: 11. CDR3 region: CARERGRNPYGYTF. CDR3 nucleotides: TGTGCCAGGGAGAGGGGGCGGAACCCCTATGGCTACACCTTC.

The genes are TRBV7-9 and TRBJ1-1; D possibly corresponds to TRBD1 (5 bases). Germline lookup yields CDR1 SEHNR and CDR2 FQNEAQ (reference sequence). The CDR3 contains 14 residues. V was cut by 5 bases and J by 5 bases, with 15 bases left in between. Here the CDR3 DNA reads TGTGCCAGCAGCCAAACGGCTGGGGGGACTGAAGCTTTCTTT. Its protein product is CASSQTAGGTEAFF. The full variable domain, in which reference TRBV7-9 and TRBJ1-1 provide the parts outside the CDR3, is DTGVSQNPRHKITKRGQNVTFRCDPISEHNRLYWYRQTLGQGPEFLTYFQNEAQLEKSRLLSDRFSAERPKGSFSTLEIQRTEQGDSAMYLCASSQTAGGTEAFFGQGTRLTVV.